This TCR beta chain stems from a study of T cell responses to AZD1222 COVID-19 vaccine. Study-level points and caveats: Sampling that yielded the repertoires occurred only after the peak T cell response. Most donors were white British, females outnumbered males, and clonal diversity was possibly underestimated. Seropositive status at baseline applied to only a handful of AZD1222 recipients. Spike regions recognized by vaccine-associated CD4 TCRs spanned the protein, led by 160-218 and 743-854.

Germline CDR1 is PRHDT and CDR2 is FYEKMQ (reference sequence). CDR3 length: 16 amino acids. Trimming removed 4 bases from V and 1 base from J, with 16 bases in between. Only in-frame clones appear in the TCRdb table, and some are missing; sequencing was by immunoSEQ multiplex PCR. This table holds some 62,000 clones, about 74% found once. As to this clone: The antigen is unknown.

The chain carries TRBV13 and TRBJ1-1; weak D call: TRBD1 (5 bases). This receptor was obtained from an adult in good health. The sequencing used peripheral blood, collected on day 0 of AZD1222 vaccination. The CDR3 DNA reads as TGTGCCAGCAGCTCCGTCTTAGCGGGGCCGAACACTGAAGCTTTCTTT. It codes for CASSSVLAGPNTEAFF.